This TCR beta chain was captured in a study of CD4 T cells in relation to SARS-CoV-2 and coronaviruses. Background on the study: Convalescent patients were under ten males and 4 females; two were Hispanic.

Note on this clone: No antigen is known for it.

Findings and caveats of the study: This crossreactivity analysis covered spike protein alone, no other viral proteins. Samples before the pandemic and after infection were not matched within any donor.

Germline values: CDR1 MDHEN, CDR2 SYDVKM. V gave up 2 bases and J gave up 9 bases, with 10 bases separating them. The CDR3 sequence is 13 residues long. Profiled with immunoSEQ multiplex PCR; TCRdb holds only in-frame clones, not every one. The repertoire has tens of thousands of clones, 92% of them found once; the top ten carry around 0.43%. The chain joins TRBV28 to TRBJ1-4; D call uncertain. The source material was naive CD4+ T cells from PBMCs. Sample subset: naive CD4+ T cells isolated by negative enrichment. The sequence derives from an adult with COVID-19. The chain's CDR3 is CASSLRVYQKLFF. CDR3 in DNA: TGTGCCAGCAGTTTAAGGGTTTACCAAAAACTGTTTTTT.